This T cell receptor (beta chain) was sequenced in a study of shared clonotypes between healthy human individuals. The method was immunoSEQ multiplex PCR; TCRdb's version includes in-frame clones alone and lacks a portion of them. The sample includes millions of clones, more than 80% seen only once; the top ten take around 0.14%. The CDR3 loop spans 14 amino acids. Germline V gene data show CDR1 as MNHNY and CDR2 as SVGAGI (reference sequence). The junction had 6 bases not matched to a gene; V was cut back by 6 bases and J by 8 bases. This receptor was taken from a young man in good health. The chain combines TRBV6-6 with TRBJ1-6, with 8 bases identical to TRBD1. The material sequenced was naive CD4+ T cells sorted from blood. Subset described: CD45RA+ positively selected. The CDR3 reads CASRRQGPDSPLHF. For the CDR3, the DNA is TGTGCCAGCAGGAGACAGGGGCCTGATTCACCCCTCCACTTT.